Each of the 17 T cell receptor beta chains below was sequenced from the same sample in a study of T cell responses to AZD1222 COVID-19 vaccine. Clones were read by immunoSEQ multiplex PCR, and TCRdb kept only the in-frame ones, dropping some. The data show some 130,000 clones, 90% to 95% seen once. The sequences come from peripheral blood, collected on day 0 of AZD1222 vaccination. Receptors originate from an adult in good health.

This clone was detected once. The rearrangement links TRBV27 to TRBJ2-7, with TRBD1 identical over 9 bases. V was clipped by 1 base and J by 7 bases; unmatched bases: 8. The CDR3 is 15 residues long. Germline assignment: CDR1 MNHEY and CDR2 SMNVEV (reference sequence). The CDR3: CASSLYGQGRWEQYF. The CDR3 DNA reads TGTGCCAGCAGTTTATACGGACAGGGGCGGTGGGAGCAGTACTTC.

The rearrangement uses TRBV27 and TRBJ2-7, with a tentative D call TRBD1 (5 bases). Per the germline V gene, CDR1 is MNHEY and CDR2 is SMNVEV (reference sequence). The CDR3 is 17 residues long. V was pared by 3 bases and J by 3 bases, with 21 bases between. DNA of the CDR3: TGTGCCAGCAGTTTTTTCCCCGACAGTACTGCGGTCTACGAGCAGTACTTC. The encoded protein is CASSFFPDSTAVYEQYF.

This chain joins TRBV29-1 and TRBJ2-3; tentatively, D is TRBD1 (5 bases). The CDR3 spans 13 residues. V was trimmed by 3 bases and J by 2 bases, leaving 9 bases between them. Per the germline V gene, CDR1 is SQVTM and CDR2 is ANQGSEA. DNA for the CDR3: TGCAGCGTTGACCAGGGTCACACAGATACGCAGTATTTT. Translation gives CSVDQGHTDTQYF.

Only one count was recorded for this clone. This chain joins TRBV5-1 and TRBJ1-1; D is unclear. Trimming removed 0 bases from V and 1 base from J, with 7 bases in between. The CDR3 has 14 amino acids. Per the germline V gene, CDR1 is SGHRS and CDR2 is YFSETQ. The CDR3 DNA sequence: TGCGCCAGCAGCTTGGAAGCGAAGAACACTGAAGCTTTCTTT. Protein: CASSLEAKNTEAFF. Using reference TRBV5-1 and TRBJ1-1 for the parts outside the CDR3, the full variable domain is KAGVTQTPRYLIKTRGQQVTLSCSPISGHRSVSWYQQTPGQGLQFLFEYFSETQRNKGNFPGRFSGRQFSNSRSEMNVSTLELGDSALYLCASSLEAKNTEAFFGQGTRLTVV.

This rearrangement joins TRBV7-9 to TRBJ2-2; D gene ambiguous. Looked up from germline, CDR1 is SEHNR and CDR2 is FQNEAQ (reference sequence). The CDR3 totals 15 residues. Trimming took off 3 bases at V and 5 bases at J, with 13 bases between the two ends. CDR3 sequence (DNA): TGTGCCAGCAGCTTTCGCCCGACCGCTACCGGGGAGCTGTTTTTT. Protein product: CASSFRPTATGELFF.

This chain connects TRBV27 to TRBJ1-3; 9 bases are a match to TRBD1. Germline CDR1 is MNHEY and CDR2 is SMNVEV (reference sequence). V gave up 0 bases and J gave up 1 base; unmatched junction bases: 13. This CDR3 is 20 amino acids long. In nucleotides, the CDR3 is TGTGCCAGCAGTTTATCGAGGGGTTGGGACAGGGCCCCTTCTGGAAACACCATATATTTT. Translation: CASSLSRGWDRAPSGNTIYF.

This chain links TRBV5-4 with TRBJ1-5; 7 nucleotides align to TRBD1. Germline V gene data show CDR1 as SGHNT and CDR2 as YYREEE (reference sequence). The CDR3 totals 14 residues. J was trimmed by 6 bases and V by 2 bases; bases with no gene match: 5. The CDR3 sequence: CASSLGGGGQPQHF. For the CDR3, the DNA is TGTGCCAGCAGCTTAGGAGGGGGCGGTCAGCCCCAGCATTTT.

Only one count was recorded for this clone. CDR3 protein: CASSLVQLGLNNEQFF. The CDR3, as DNA: TGTGCCAGCAGCTTAGTTCAGCTTGGTCTGAACAATGAGCAGTTCTTC. The V and J genes are TRBV11-2 and TRBJ2-1; D gene unclear. Germline lookup yields CDR1 SGHAT and CDR2 FQNNGV. The CDR3 extends over 16 amino acids. V was cut by 1 base and J by 5 bases, with 15 bases left in between.

This chain connects TRBV2 to TRBJ1-3, with unresolved D. This CDR3 region has 15 residues. From germline, CDR1 is SNHLY and CDR2 FYNNEI. Trimming pared 1 base from V and 3 bases from J, leaving 10 bases between. CDR3 loop: CASSEGIRNGNTIYF. In DNA form, the CDR3 reads TGTGCCAGCAGTGAAGGTATACGGAATGGAAACACCATATATTTT.

The chain recombines TRBV6-5 with TRBJ1-2; D gene uncertain. Germline V lookup: CDR1 MNHEY, CDR2 SVGAGI. V lost 6 bases to trimming and J lost 8 bases, with 16 bases between them. The CDR3 has 13 residues. The DNA of the CDR3 is TGTGCCAGCAGCTCGGGCCCGATGATGGGCTACACCTTC. Translation: CASSSGPMMGYTF.

The chain links TRBV5-1 to TRBJ2-1; D remains unclear. Per the germline V gene, CDR1 is SGHRS and CDR2 is YFSETQ. This CDR3 spans 11 amino acids. V gave up 5 bases and J gave up 5 bases, with 5 bases separating them. The CDR3 nucleotides are TGCGCCAGCAGTCTCCACAATGAGCAGTTCTTC. Amino acid sequence: CASSLHNEQFF.

This clone was seen once. The genes are TRBV6-2 or TRBV6-3 and TRBJ2-2; D ambiguous. The V and J ends lost 0 bases and 0 bases respectively, with 2 bases between them. The CDR3 extends over 14 amino acids. In germline, CDR1 is MNHEY, CDR2 SVGEGT. For the CDR3, the DNA is TGTGCCAGCAGTTACTCGACGAACACCGGGGAGCTGTTTTTT. Amino acid sequence: CASSYSTNTGELFF.

The V gene is TRBV24-1, the J gene TRBJ1-2; 10 bases align to TRBD1. The ends lost 2 bases at V and 10 bases at J; junction bases unmatched: 6. Germline loops: CDR1 KGHDR, CDR2 SFDVKD. CDR3 length: 14 residues. Here the CDR3 DNA reads TGTGCCACCAGTGATTCCGGACAGGGGGGTGACTACACCTTC. This encodes CATSDSGQGGDYTF.

In DNA, the CDR3 is TGCGCCAGCAGCCCACAGGGGAACACCGGGGAGCTGTTTTTT. Translating it yields CASSPQGNTGELFF. J is TRBJ2-2 and V is TRBV5-1; tentative D call: TRBD1 (6 bases). This CDR3 contains 14 residues. Deletions cut 4 bases from V and 1 base from J, with 8 bases between. The germline gives CDR1 SGHRS, CDR2 YFSETQ.

V usage is TRBV6-6 and J usage is TRBJ1-3; 8 nucleotides align to TRBD1. The CDR3 has 14 residues. CDR1 MNHNY and CDR2 SVGAGI come from the germline V gene (reference sequence). V was clipped by 7 bases and J by 3 bases; unmatched bases: 5. The CDR3 loop is CASKNRGNGNTIYF. The CDR3 DNA reads TGTGCCAGCAAAAACAGGGGGAATGGAAACACCATATATTTT.

The chain is built from TRBV13 and TRBJ2-7; 11 bases are a match to TRBD2. Unmatched junction bases numbered 12, after V lost 4 bases and J lost 7 bases. CDR1 is PRHDT and CDR2 is FYEKMQ in the germline V gene (reference sequence). This CDR3 region has 16 residues. CDR3 region: CASSSTTSGIGEEQYF. The CDR3 DNA is TGTGCCAGCAGCTCCACGACTAGCGGGATAGGGGAAGAGCAGTACTTC.

The chain uses TRBV13 and TRBJ2-3, with 7 nucleotides matching TRBD1. Germline CDR1 is PRHDT and CDR2 is FYEKMQ (reference sequence). V shed 8 bases, J shed 9 bases, and the junction held 14 bases outside the gene matches. This CDR3 contains 14 residues. The CDR3: CASGQGDRQETQYF. CDR3 bases: TGTGCCAGCGGCCAAGGGGACAGACAAGAAACGCAGTATTTT.